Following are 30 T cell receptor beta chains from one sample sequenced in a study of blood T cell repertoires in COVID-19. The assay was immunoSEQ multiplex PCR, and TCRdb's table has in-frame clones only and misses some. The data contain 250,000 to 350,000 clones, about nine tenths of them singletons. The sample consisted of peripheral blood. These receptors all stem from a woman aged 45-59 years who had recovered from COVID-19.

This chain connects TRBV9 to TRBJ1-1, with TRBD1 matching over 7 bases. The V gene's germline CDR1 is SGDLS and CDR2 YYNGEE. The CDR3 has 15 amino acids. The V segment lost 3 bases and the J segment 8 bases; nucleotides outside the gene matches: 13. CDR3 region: CASSEHRGPPAEAFF. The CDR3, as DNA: TGTGCCAGCAGCGAACACAGGGGTCCCCCCGCCGAAGCTTTCTTT. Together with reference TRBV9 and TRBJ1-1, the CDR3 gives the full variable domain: DSGVTQTPKHLITATGQRVTLRCSPRSGDLSVYWYQQSLDQGLQFLIQYYNGEERAKGNILERFSAQQFPDLHSELNLSSLELGDSALYFCASSEHRGPPAEAFFGQGTRLTVV.

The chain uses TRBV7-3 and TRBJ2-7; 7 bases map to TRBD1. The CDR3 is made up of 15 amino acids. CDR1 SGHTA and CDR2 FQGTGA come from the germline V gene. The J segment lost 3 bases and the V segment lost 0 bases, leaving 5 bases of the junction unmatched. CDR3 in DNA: TGTGCCAGCAGCTTAACGTCGGGACAGCACTACGAGCAGTACTTC. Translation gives CASSLTSGQHYEQYF.

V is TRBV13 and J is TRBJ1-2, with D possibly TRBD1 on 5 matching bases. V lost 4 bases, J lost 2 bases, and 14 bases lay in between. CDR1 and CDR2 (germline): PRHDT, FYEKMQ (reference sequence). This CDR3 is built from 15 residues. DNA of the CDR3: TGTGCCAGCAGCTCCCAGGACACCGAGAACTATGGCTACACCTTC. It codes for CASSSQDTENYGYTF.

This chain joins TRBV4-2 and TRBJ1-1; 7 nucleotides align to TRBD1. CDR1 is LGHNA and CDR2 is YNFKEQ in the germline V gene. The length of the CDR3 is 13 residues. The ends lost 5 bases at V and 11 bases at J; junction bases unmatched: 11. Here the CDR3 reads CASSTTGEVWAFF. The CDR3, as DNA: TGTGCCAGCAGCACAACAGGGGAGGTTTGGGCTTTCTTT.

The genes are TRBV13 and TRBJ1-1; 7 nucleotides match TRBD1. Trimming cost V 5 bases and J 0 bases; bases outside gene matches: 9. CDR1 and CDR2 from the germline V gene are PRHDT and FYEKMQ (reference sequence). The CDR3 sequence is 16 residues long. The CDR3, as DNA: TGTGCCAGCAGCGGTTCCCGGGACAGTTTGAACACTGAAGCTTTCTTT. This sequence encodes CASSGSRDSLNTEAFF.

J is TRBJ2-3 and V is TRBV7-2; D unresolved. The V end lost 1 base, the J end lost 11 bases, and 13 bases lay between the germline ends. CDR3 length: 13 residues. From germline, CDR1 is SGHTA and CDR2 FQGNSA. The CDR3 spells CASSLGPDRGQYF. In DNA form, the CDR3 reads TGTGCCAGCAGCTTAGGCCCAGATAGAGGGCAGTATTTT.

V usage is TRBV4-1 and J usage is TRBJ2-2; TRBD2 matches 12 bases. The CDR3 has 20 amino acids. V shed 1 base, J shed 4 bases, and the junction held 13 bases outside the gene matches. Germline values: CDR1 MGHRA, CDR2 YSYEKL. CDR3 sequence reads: CASSQVQSLAGGLGTGELFF. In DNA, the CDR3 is TGCGCCAGCAGCCAAGTTCAGAGTCTAGCGGGGGGGCTAGGCACCGGGGAGCTGTTTTTT.

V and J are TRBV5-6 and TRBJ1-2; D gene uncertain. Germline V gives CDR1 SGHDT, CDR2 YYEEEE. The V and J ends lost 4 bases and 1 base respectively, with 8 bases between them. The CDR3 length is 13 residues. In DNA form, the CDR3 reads TGTGCCAGCAGCCCAGGAAATAACTATGGCTACACCTTC. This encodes CASSPGNNYGYTF.

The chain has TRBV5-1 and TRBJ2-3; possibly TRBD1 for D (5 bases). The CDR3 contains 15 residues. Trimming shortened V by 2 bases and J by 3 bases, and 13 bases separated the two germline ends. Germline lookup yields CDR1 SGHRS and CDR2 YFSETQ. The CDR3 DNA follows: TGCGCCAGCAGCTTTGGGGCAGTGTCGACAGATACGCAGTATTTT. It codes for CASSFGAVSTDTQYF.

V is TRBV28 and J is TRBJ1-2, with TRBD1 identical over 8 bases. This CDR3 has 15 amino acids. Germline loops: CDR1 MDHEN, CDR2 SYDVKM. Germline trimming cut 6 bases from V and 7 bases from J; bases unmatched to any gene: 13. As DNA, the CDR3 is TGTGCCAGCAGCCCCCACCAAGACAGGGGTAGTGGCTACACCTTC. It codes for CASSPHQDRGSGYTF.

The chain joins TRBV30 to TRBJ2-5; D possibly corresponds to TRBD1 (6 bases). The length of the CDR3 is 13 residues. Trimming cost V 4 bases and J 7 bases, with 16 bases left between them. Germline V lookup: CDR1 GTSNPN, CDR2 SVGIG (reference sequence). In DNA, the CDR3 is TGTGCCTGGAAGTGGACAGCCCAGGGGACCCAGTACTTC. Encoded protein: CAWKWTAQGTQYF.

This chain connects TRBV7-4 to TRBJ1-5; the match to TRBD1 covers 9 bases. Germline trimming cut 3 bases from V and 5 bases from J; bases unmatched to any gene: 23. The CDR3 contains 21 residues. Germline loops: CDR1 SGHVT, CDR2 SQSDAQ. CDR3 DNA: TGTGCCAGCAGCTTTATGGGGGATGATGGACAGGGGAATCCTGAGGATCAGCCCCAGCATTTT. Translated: CASSFMGDDGQGNPEDQPQHF. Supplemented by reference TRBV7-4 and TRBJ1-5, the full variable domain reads GAGVSQSPRYKVAKRGRDVALRCDSISGHVTLYWYRQTLGQGSEVLTYSQSDAQRDKSGRPSGRFSAERPERSVSTLKIQRTEQGDSAVYLCASSFMGDDGQGNPEDQPQHFGDGTRLSIL.

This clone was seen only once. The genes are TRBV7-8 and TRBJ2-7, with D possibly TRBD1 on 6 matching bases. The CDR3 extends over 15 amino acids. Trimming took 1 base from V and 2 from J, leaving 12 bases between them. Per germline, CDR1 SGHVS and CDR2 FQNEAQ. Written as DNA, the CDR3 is TGTGCCAGCAGCTTAGGGACAGCCACTACCTACGAGCAGTACTTC. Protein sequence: CASSLGTATTYEQYF.

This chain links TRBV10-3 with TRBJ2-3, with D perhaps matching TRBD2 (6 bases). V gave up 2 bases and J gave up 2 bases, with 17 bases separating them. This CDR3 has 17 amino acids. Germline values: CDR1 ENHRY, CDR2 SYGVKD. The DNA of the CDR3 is TGTGCCATCAGTGAGACGGGGACTCCCACGCTCACAGATACGCAGTATTTT. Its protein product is CAISETGTPTLTDTQYF.

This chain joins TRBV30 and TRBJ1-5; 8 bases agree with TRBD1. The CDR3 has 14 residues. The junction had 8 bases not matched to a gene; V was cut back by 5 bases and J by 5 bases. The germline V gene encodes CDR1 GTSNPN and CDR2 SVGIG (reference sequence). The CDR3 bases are TGTGCCTGGTCTTGGACAGGGAACTATCAGCCCCAGCATTTT. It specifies CAWSWTGNYQPQHF.

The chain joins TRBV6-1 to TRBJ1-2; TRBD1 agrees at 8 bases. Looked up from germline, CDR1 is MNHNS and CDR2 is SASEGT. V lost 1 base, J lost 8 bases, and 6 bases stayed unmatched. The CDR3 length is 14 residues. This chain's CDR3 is CASSEGDRFYGYTF. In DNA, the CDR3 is TGTGCCAGCAGTGAAGGGGACAGGTTTTACGGCTACACCTTC.

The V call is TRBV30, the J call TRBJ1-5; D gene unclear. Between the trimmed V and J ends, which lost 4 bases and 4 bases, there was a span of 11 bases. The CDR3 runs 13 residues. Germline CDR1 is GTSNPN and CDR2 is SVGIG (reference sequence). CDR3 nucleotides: TGTGCCTGGACCGTTGGGCGTAATCAGCCCCAGCATTTT. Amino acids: CAWTVGRNQPQHF.

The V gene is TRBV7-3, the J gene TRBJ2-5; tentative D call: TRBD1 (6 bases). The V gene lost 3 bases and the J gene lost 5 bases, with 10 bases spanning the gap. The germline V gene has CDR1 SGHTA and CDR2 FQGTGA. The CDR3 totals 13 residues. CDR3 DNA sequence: TGTGCCAGCAGCTTTCAGGGGAGCGAGACCCAGTACTTC. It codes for CASSFQGSETQYF.

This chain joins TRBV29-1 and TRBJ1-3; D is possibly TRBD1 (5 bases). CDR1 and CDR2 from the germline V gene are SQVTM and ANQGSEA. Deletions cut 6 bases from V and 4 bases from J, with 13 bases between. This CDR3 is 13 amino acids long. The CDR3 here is CSVQRGAGNTIYF. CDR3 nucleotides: TGCAGCGTCCAGCGCGGGGCCGGAAACACCATATATTTT.

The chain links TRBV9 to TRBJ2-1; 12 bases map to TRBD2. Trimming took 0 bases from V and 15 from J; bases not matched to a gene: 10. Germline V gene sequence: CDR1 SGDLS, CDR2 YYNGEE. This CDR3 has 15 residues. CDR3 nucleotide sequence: TGTGCCAGCAGCGTAGATAGCCTAGCGGGGGGGCCGCGGTTCTTC. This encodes CASSVDSLAGGPRFF.

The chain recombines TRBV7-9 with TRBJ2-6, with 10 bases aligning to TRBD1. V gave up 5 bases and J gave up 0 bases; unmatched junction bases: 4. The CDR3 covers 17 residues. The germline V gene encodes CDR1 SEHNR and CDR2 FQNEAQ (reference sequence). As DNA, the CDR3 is TGTGCCAGCAGCGCGGGACAGGGGCCCTCTGGGGCCAACGTCCTGACTTTC. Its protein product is CASSAGQGPSGANVLTF.

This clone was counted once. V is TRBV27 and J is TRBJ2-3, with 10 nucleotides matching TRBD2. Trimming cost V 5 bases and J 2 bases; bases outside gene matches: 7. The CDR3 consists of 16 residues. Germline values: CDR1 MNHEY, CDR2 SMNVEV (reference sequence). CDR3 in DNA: TGTGCCAGCAGTGCCATAGCGGGAGGCTCCACAGATACGCAGTATTTT. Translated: CASSAIAGGSTDTQYF.

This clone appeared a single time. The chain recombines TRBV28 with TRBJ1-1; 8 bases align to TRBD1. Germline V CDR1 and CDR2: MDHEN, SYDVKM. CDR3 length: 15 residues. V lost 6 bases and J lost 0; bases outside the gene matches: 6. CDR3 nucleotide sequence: TGTGCCAGCAGCCCCGCCAGGGGGCTGAACACTGAAGCTTTCTTT. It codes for CASSPARGLNTEAFF.

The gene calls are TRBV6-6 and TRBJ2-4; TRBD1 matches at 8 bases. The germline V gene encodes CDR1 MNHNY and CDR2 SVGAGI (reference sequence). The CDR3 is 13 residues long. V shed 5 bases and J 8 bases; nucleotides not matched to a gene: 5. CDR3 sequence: CASSQTGADIQYF. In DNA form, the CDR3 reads TGTGCCAGCAGTCAGACAGGGGCAGACATTCAGTACTTC.

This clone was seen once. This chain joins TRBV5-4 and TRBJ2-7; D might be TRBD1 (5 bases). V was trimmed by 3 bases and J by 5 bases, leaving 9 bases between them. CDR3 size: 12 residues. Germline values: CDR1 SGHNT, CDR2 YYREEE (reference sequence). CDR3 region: CASSWVGDEQYF. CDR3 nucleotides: TGTGCCAGCAGCTGGGTAGGGGACGAGCAGTACTTC.

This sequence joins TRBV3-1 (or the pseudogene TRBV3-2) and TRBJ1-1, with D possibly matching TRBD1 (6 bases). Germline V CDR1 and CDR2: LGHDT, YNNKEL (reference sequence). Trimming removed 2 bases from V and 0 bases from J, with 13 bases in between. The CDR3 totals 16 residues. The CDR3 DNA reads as TGTGCCAGCAGCCAACAACAGGGCCCCATGAACACTGAAGCTTTCTTT. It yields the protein CASSQQQGPMNTEAFF.

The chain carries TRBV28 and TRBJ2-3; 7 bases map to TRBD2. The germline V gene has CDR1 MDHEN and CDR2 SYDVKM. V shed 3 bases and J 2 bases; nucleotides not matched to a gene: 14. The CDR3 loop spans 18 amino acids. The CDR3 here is CASSFPLRLAEVTDTQYF. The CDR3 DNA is TGTGCCAGCAGTTTCCCCTTGCGGCTAGCGGAGGTCACAGATACGCAGTATTTT.

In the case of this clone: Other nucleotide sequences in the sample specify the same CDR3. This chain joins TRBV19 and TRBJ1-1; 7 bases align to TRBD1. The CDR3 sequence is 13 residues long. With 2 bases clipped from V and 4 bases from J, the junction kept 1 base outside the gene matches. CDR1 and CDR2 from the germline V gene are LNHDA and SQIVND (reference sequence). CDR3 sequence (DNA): TGTGCCAGTAGTATACAGGGGGGCACTGAAGCTTTCTTT. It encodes CASSIQGGTEAFF. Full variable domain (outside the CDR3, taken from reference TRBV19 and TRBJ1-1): DGGITQSPKYLFRKEGQNVTLSCEQNLNHDAMYWYRQDPGQGLRLIYYSQIVNDFQKGDIAEGYSVSREKKESFPLTVTSAQKNPTAFYLCASSIQGGTEAFFGQGTRLTVV.

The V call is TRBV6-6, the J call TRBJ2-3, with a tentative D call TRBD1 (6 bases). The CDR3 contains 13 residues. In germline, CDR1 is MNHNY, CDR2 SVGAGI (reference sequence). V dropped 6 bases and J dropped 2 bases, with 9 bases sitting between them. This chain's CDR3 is CASSQGTTDTQYF. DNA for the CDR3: TGTGCCAGCAGCCAGGGGACCACAGATACGCAGTATTTT.

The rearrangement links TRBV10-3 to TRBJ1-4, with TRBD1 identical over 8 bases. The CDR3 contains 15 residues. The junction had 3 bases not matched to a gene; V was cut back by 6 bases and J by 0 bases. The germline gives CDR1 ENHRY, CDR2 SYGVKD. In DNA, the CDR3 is TGTGCCATCAGGGACAGGGATACAACTAATGAAAAACTGTTTTTT. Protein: CAIRDRDTTNEKLFF.